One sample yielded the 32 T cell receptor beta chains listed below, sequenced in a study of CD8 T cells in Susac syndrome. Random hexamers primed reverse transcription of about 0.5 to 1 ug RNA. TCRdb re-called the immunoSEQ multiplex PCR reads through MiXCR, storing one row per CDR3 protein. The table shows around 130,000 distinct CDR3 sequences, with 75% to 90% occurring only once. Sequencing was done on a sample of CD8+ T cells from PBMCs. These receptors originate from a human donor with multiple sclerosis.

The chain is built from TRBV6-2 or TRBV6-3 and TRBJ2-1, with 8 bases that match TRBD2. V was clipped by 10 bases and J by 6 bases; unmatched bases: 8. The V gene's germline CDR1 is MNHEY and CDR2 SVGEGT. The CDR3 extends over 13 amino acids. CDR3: CATSGTRFNEQFF. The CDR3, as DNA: TGTGCCACCTCCGGGACTAGATTCAATGAGCAGTTCTTC.

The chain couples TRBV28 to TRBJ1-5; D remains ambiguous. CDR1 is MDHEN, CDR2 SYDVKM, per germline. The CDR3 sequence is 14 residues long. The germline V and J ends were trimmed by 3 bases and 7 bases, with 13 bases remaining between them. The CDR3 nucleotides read TGTGCCAGCAGTTTCGGTGGGAGGAGGCAGCCCCAGCATTTT. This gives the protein CASSFGGRRQPQHF.

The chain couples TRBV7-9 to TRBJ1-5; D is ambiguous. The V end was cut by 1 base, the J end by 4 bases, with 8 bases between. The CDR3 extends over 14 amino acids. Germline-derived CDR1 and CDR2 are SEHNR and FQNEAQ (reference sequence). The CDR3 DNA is TGTGCCAGCAGCTTAGGTCCGCCTAATCAGCCCCAGCATTTT. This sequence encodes CASSLGPPNQPQHF.

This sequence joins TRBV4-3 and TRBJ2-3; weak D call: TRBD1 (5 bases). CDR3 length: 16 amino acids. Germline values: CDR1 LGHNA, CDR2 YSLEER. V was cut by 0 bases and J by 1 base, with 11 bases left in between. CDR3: CASSQDRGYRTDTQYF. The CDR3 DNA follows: TGCGCCAGCAGCCAAGATAGGGGATATCGCACAGATACGCAGTATTTT.

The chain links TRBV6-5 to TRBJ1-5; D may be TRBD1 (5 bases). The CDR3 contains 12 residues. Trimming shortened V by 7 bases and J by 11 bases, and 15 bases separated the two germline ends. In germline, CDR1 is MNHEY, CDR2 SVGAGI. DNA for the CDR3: TGTGCCAGCACCTCCGGGGACCGAGCCCAGCATTTT. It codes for CASTSGDRAQHF.

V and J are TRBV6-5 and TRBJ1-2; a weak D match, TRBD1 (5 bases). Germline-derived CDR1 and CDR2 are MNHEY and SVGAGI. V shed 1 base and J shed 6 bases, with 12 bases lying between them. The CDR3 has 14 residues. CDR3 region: CASSYFGGYDGYTF. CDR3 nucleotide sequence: TGTGCCAGCAGTTACTTTGGGGGGTATGATGGCTACACCTTC.

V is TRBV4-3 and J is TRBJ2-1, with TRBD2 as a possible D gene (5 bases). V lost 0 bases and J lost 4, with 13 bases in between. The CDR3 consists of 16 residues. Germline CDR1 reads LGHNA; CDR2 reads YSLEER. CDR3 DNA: TGCGCCAGCAGCCAAGATCCCCGGGGTGGGTACAATGAGCAGTTCTTC. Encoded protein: CASSQDPRGGYNEQFF.

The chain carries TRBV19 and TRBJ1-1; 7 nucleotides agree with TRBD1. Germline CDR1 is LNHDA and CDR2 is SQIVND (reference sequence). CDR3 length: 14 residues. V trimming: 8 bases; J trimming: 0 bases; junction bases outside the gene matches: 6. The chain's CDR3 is CASFRDSMNTEAFF. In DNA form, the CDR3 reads TGTGCCAGTTTCCGGGACAGCATGAACACTGAAGCTTTCTTT.

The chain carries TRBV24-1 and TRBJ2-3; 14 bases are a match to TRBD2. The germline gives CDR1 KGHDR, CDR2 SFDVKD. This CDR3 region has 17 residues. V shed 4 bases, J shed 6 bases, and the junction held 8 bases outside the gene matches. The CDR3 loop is CATSDPETSGREDTQYF. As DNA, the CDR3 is TGTGCCACCAGTGACCCTGAGACTAGCGGGAGGGAGGATACGCAGTATTTT.

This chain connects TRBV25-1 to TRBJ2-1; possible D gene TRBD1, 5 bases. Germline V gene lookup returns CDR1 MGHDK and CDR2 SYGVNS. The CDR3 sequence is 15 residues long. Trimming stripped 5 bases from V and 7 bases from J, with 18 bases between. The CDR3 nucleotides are TGTGCCAGCAGTCATTGGCGGACGGCAGGGAATGAGCAGTTCTTC. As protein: CASSHWRTAGNEQFF.

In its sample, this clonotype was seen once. CDR3 protein: CASSQVPLAGTEAFF. CDR3 DNA sequence: TGTGCCAGCAGCCAAGTCCCCCTAGCGGGGACTGAAGCTTTCTTT. The genes are TRBV4-2 and TRBJ1-1; no reliable D call. Germline V lookup: CDR1 LGHNA, CDR2 YNFKEQ. With 1 base removed from V and 5 bases from J, the gap between germline ends came to 14 bases. The CDR3 contains 15 residues.

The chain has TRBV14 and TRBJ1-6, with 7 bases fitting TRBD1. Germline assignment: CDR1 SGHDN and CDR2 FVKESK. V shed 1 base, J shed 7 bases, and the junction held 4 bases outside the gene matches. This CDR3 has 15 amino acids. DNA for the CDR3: TGTGCCAGCAGCCAAGTGACAGGGTCGAATTCACCCCTCCACTTT. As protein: CASSQVTGSNSPLHF.

CDR3 loop: CASSLDRRTSGIDEQFF. The CDR3 DNA sequence: TGTGCCAGCAGCTTAGATCGGAGGACTAGCGGGATCGATGAGCAGTTCTTC. The V and J genes are TRBV11-3 and TRBJ2-1, with TRBD2 matching over 12 bases. The CDR3 contains 17 residues. Germline loops: CDR1 SGHNT, CDR2 YENEEA. Trimming took 0 bases from V and 8 from J; bases not matched to a gene: 8.

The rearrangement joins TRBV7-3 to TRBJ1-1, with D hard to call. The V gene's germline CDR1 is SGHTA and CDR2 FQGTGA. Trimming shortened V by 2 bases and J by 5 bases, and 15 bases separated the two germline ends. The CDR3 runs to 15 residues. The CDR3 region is CASSLFGKRGTEAFF. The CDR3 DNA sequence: TGTGCCAGCAGCTTATTCGGGAAGCGGGGAACTGAAGCTTTCTTT.

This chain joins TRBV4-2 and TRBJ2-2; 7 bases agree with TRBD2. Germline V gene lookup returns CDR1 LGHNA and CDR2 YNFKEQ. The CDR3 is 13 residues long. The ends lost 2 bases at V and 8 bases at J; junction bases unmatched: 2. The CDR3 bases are TGTGCCAGCAGCCAAAGCGGGAAGGGGGAGCTGTTTTTT. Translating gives CASSQSGKGELFF.

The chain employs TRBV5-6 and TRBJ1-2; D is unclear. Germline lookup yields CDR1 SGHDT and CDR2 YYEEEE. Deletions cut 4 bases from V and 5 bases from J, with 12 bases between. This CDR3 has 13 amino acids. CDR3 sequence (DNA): TGTGCCAGCAGCCTTGGAGGGTGGTATGGCTACACCTTC. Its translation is CASSLGGWYGYTF.

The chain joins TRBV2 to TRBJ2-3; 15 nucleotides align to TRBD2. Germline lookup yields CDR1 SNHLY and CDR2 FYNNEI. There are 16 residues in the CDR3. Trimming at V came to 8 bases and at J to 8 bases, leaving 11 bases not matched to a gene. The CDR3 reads CASLGLAGGPRGTQYF. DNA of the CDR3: TGTGCCAGCTTGGGACTAGCGGGAGGCCCTCGAGGTACGCAGTATTTT.

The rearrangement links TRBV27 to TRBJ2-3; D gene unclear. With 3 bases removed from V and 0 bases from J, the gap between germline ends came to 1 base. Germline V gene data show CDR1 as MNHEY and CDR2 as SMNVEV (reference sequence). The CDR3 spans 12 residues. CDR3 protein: CASSFSTDTQYF. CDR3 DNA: TGTGCCAGCAGTTTCAGCACAGATACGCAGTATTTT.

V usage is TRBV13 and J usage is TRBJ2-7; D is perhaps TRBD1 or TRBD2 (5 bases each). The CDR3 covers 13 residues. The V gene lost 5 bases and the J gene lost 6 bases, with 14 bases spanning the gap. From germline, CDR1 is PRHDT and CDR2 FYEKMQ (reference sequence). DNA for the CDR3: TGTGCCAGCAGCCAAAACGTTGGGGGCGAGCAGTACGTC. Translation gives CASSQNVGGEQYV.

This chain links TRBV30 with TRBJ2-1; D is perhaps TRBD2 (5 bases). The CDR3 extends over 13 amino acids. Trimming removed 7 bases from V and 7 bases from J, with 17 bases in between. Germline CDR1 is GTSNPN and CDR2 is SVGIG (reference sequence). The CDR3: CAYTPEDKNEQFF. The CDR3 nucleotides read TGTGCCTACACTCCGGAGGATAAAAATGAGCAGTTCTTC.

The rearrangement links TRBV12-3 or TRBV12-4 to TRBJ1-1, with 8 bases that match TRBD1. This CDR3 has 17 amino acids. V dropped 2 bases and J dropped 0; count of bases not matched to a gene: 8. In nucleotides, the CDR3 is TGTGCCAGCAGTTTATATGGACGACAGGGGATGAACACTGAAGCTTTCTTT. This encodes CASSLYGRQGMNTEAFF.

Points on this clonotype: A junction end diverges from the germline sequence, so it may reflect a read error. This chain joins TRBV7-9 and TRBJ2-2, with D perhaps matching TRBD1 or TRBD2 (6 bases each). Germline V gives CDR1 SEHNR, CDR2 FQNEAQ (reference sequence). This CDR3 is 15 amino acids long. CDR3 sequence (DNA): TGTGCCAGCAGCCCTCAGGGGAAAGGCACCGGGGGGCTGTTTTTT. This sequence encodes CASSPQGKGTGGLFF.

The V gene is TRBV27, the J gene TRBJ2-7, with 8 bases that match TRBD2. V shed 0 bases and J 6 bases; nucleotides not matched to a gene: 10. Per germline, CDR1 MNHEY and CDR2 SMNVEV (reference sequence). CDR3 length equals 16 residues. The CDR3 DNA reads TGTGCCAGCAGTTTATCTCCCGGGACTAGTCGTAGCGAGCAGTACTTC. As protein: CASSLSPGTSRSEQYF.

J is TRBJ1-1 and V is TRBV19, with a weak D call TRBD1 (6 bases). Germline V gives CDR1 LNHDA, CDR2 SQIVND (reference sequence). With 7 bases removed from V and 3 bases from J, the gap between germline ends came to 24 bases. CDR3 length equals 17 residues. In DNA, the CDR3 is TGTGCCAGTAAAAGGTTAACCTCGGGGGCGAGTGACACTGAAGCTTTCTTT. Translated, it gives CASKRLTSGASDTEAFF.

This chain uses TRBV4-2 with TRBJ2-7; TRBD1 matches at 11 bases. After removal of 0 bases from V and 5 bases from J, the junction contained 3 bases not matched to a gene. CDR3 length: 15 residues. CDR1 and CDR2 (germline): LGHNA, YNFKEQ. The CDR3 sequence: CASSQEDRGLDEQYF. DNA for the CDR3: TGTGCCAGCAGCCAAGAGGACAGGGGGCTGGACGAGCAGTACTTC.

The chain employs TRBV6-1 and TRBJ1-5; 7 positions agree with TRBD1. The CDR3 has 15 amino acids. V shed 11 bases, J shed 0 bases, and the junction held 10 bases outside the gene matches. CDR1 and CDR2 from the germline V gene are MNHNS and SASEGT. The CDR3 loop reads CASYRDSNSNQPQHF. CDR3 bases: TGTGCCTCCTATCGGGACAGTAATAGCAATCAGCCCCAGCATTTT.

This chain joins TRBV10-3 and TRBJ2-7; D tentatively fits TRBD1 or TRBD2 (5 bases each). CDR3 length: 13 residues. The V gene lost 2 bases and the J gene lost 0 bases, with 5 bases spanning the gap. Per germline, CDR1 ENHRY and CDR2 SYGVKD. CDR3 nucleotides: TGTGCCATCAGTGAGGGGGGCTCCTACGAGCAGTACTTC. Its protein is CAISEGGSYEQYF.

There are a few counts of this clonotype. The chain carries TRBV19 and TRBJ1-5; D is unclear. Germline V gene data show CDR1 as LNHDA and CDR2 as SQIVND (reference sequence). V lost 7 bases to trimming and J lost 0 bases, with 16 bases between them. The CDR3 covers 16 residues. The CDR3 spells CASTYGPDDSNQPQHF. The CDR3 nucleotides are TGTGCCAGTACCTACGGGCCCGACGATAGCAATCAGCCCCAGCATTTT.

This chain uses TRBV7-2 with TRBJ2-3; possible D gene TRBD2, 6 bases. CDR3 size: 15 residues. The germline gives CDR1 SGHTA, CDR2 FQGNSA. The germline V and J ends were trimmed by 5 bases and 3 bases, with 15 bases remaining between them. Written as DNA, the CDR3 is TGTGCCAGCAGCCGACGGGCTCTAGCGACAGATACGCAGTATTTT. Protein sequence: CASSRRALATDTQYF.

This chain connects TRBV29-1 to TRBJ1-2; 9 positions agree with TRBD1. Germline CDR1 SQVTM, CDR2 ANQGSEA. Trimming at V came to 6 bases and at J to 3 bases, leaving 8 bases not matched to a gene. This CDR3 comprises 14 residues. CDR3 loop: CSVDGTGWHYGYTF. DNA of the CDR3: TGCAGCGTGGACGGGACAGGGTGGCACTATGGCTACACCTTC.

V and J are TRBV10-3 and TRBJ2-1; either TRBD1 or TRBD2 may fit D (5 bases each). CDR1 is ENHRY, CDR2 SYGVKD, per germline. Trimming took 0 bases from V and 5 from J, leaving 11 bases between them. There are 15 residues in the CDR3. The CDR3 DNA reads TGTGCCATCAGTGAGTCGAGGGACGGAGACAATGAGCAGTTCTTC. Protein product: CAISESRDGDNEQFF.

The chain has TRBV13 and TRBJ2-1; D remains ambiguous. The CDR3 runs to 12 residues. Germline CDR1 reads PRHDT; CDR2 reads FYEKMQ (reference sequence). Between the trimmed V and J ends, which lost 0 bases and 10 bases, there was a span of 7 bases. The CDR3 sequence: CASSLGVLEQFF. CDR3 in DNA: TGTGCCAGCAGCTTAGGGGTCCTCGAGCAGTTCTTC.